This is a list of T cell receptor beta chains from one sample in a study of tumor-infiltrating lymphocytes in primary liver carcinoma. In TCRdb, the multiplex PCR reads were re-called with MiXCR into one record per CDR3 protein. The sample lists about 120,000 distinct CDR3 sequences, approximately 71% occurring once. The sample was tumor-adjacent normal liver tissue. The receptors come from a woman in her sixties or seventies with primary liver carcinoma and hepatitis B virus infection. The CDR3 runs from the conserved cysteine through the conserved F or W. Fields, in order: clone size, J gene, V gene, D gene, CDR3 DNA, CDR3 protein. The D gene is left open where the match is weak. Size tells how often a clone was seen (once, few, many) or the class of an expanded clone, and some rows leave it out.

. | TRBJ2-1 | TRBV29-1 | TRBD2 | TGCAGCGTCCCTAGTGGCCTAGCGGGAACTTACAATGAGCAGTTCTTC | CSVPSGLAGTYNEQFF
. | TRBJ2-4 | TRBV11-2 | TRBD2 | TGTGCCGGCAGCACAGGCAGGCTACTAAGCGGGAGGGACATTCAGTACTTT | CAGSTGRLLSGRDIQYF
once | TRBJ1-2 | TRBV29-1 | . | TGCAGCGTTGATGAGAGCGGCTATGGTTACACCTTC | CSVDESGYGYTF
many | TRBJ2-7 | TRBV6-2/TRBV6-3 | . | TGTGCCAGCAGTTACCAATTCCTACGCGAGCAGTACTTC | CASSYQFLREQYF
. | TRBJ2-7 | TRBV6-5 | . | TGCCCCAGCAGCCGCAGCGAGGTCTACGAGCAGTACTTC | CPSSRSEVYEQYF
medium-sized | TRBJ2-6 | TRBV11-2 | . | TGTGCCAGCAGAAACTGGGGGGTTCTGACTTTC | CASRNWGVLTF
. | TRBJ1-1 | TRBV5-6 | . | TGTGTTAGCAACCGGGGGTCCCCTGAAGCTTTCTTT | CVSNRGSPEAFF
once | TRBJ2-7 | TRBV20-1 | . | TGCAGTGCGGGGACCGCAGGTATTTGGGAGAACGAGCAGTACTTC | CSAGTAGIWENEQYF
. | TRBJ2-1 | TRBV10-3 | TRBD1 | TGTGCCGCCGAAGCCGAGACAGGGAACAATGAGCAGTTCTTC | CAAEAETGNNEQFF
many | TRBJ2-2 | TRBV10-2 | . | TGCGCCAGCAGTGAGTCGACTAGACAAATAACGAACACCGGGGAGCTGTTTTTT | CASSESTRQITNTGELFF
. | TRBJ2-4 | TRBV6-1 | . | TGTGCCAGCAGGTTGGGAGGCGGTCTAGCCAAAAACATTCAGTACTTC | CASRLGGGLAKNIQYF
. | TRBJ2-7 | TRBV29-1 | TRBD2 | TGCAACGTTGGGGGACTAGCGGGGACCTACGAGCAGTACTTC | CNVGGLAGTYEQYF
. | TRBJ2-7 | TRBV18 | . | TGTGCCAGCTCACTCACCCAAAGAAGAGAGGGCGAGCAGTACTTC | CASSLTQRREGEQYF
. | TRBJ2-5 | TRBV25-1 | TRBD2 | TGTGCCAGCAGTGAGCGGACTAGTATGATCGAGACCCAGTACTTC | CASSERTSMIETQYF
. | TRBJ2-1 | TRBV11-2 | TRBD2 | TGTACCAGCAGCACAGCGGGAGGGCCGCTTGAGCAGTTCTTC | CTSSTAGGPLEQFF